Described below is a single TCR beta chain sequence and its context. Its antigen is currently unknown. These data originate in a study of T cell responses to AZD1222 COVID-19 vaccine. Only in-frame clones appear in the TCRdb table, and some are missing; sequencing was by immunoSEQ multiplex PCR. The table lists 160,000 or so clones, 85% to 90% of them singletons. Study observations and caveats: Mapped onto spike, vaccine-associated CD4 TCRs spanned it and were dominant at 160-218 and 743-854. Repertoires were sampled only after the peak T cell response. Unmutated variant regions reportedly attract nearly half of all spike-specific TCRs. Spike-specific TCR repertoires showed rising breadth and depth after two AZD1222 doses.

V was cut by 4 bases and J by 0 bases, with 13 bases left in between. Germline V gene lookup returns CDR1 KGHSH and CDR2 LQKENI. The CDR3 runs 17 residues. The TCR sequence derives from an adult in good health. Specimen: peripheral blood, collected on day 0 of AZD1222 vaccination. J is TRBJ2-6 and V is TRBV18, with D perhaps TRBD1 (6 bases). The CDR3 protein is CASSLGQRLSGANVLTF. The CDR3 bases are TGTGCCAGCTCACTGGGACAACGCCTCTCTGGGGCCAACGTCCTGACTTTC.